This T cell receptor (beta chain) was identified in a study of cytomegalovirus exposure and HLA in healthy donors. Study findings and constraints: It was reportedly the case that the classifier diagnosed cytomegalovirus status with high specificity and sensitivity. Many donors shared some public TCRs, even though most TCR sequences were rare. Links to common viral pathogens appeared, in a later analysis, for several of the most significant clusters.

Comment on this clone: Antigen: not known.

Primers for the PCR totalled 60 Vbeta and 13 Jbeta. Some clones are missing from TCRdb's copy, which holds only in-frame ones; the method was immunoSEQ multiplex PCR. The table records tens of thousands of clones, approximately 82% of them present only once. Germline assignment: CDR1 SGHDN and CDR2 FVKESK. CDR3 length: 15 amino acids. The J segment lost 3 bases and the V segment lost 3 bases, leaving 4 bases of the junction unmatched. The rearrangement uses TRBV14 and TRBJ2-7; 11 nucleotides agree with TRBD1. Sequencing was carried out using PBMCs. The receptor was derived from a man aged 18 to 35 in good health and CMV-seronegative. The CDR3 DNA reads as TGTGCCAGCAGCCAGTCCGGGACAGGGGGCTACGAGCAGTACTTC. Translated: CASSQSGTGGYEQYF.